Below, 13 T cell receptor beta chains from the same sample are listed, as sequenced in a study of T cell changes during pregnancy in multiple sclerosis. Measured with immunoSEQ multiplex PCR; TCRdb has only the in-frame clones, and not every one. The sample comprises around 100,000 clones, roughly 90% of which are singletons, and less than 2% rests with the top ten. The specimen was peripheral blood, collected after pregnancy. The receptors shown here come from a female donor with multiple sclerosis, enrolled in a pregnancy study.

This chain joins TRBV5-6 and TRBJ1-2; D is unclear. The V and J ends lost 1 base and 4 bases respectively, with 11 bases between them. The V gene's germline CDR1 is SGHDT and CDR2 YYEEEE. The CDR3 spans 14 residues. This CDR3 is CASSLNGEIYGYTF. The CDR3, as DNA: TGTGCCAGCAGCTTGAATGGAGAGATCTATGGCTACACCTTC.

This chain connects TRBV19 to TRBJ1-1, with a tentative D call TRBD1 (6 bases). The CDR3 is 16 residues long. The V end was cut by 5 bases, the J end by 2 bases, with 18 bases between. Per the germline V gene, CDR1 is LNHDA and CDR2 is SQIVND (reference sequence). The CDR3 sequence: CASSFSRTEFNTEAFF. The DNA for the CDR3 is TGTGCCAGTAGTTTTAGCCGGACAGAGTTCAACACTGAAGCTTTCTTT.

The chain employs TRBV30 and TRBJ2-7; D perhaps matches TRBD2 (7 bases). The CDR3 covers 13 residues. The V gene's germline CDR1 is GTSNPN and CDR2 SVGIG (reference sequence). Trimming removed 2 bases from V and 6 bases from J, with 14 bases in between. The CDR3 sequence is CAWSRGGGPEQYF. CDR3 in DNA: TGTGCCTGGAGTCGCGGCGGGGGCCCCGAGCAGTACTTC.

V is TRBV6-6 and J is TRBJ1-1; tentative D call: TRBD1 (5 bases). Germline CDR1 MNHNY, CDR2 SVGAGI (reference sequence). V lost 5 bases, J lost 5 bases, and 9 bases lay in between. This CDR3 has 12 amino acids. CDR3 in DNA: TGTGCCAGCAGTCCCAGGGATACTGAAGCTTTCTTT. Translation: CASSPRDTEAFF.

The chain couples TRBV2 to TRBJ2-1, with TRBD2 matching 11 bases. CDR1 is SNHLY, CDR2 FYNNEI, per germline. The length of the CDR3 is 15 residues. J lost 10 bases, V lost 6 bases, and 11 bases had no gene match. CDR3 DNA sequence: TGTGCCAGCAGACTAAAACTAGCGGGAGTAGGGGAGCAGTTCTTC. Amino acid sequence: CASRLKLAGVGEQFF.

The table lists this clone with a few counts. This chain joins TRBV7-8 and TRBJ2-1, with unresolved D. The V gene lost 5 bases and the J gene lost 3 bases, with 5 bases spanning the gap. The CDR3 runs 12 residues. Germline CDR1 is SGHVS and CDR2 is FQNEAQ. The CDR3 coding sequence is TGTGCCAGCAGCCCCCTCTACAATGAGCAGTTCTTC. Translated: CASSPLYNEQFF.

The V and J genes are TRBV30 and TRBJ2-1; 8 bases are a match to TRBD1. Germline values: CDR1 GTSNPN, CDR2 SVGIG (reference sequence). V gave up 4 bases and J gave up 3 bases; unmatched junction bases: 2. The CDR3 consists of 13 residues. The CDR3 nucleotides read TGTGCCTGGATACAGGGGGGCTACAATGAGCAGTTCTTC. Amino acids: CAWIQGGYNEQFF.

J is TRBJ2-3 and V is TRBV15, with 10 bases identical to TRBD2. V shed 1 base, J shed 3 bases, and the junction held 4 bases outside the gene matches. This CDR3 is built from 16 residues. Germline loops: CDR1 LNHNV, CDR2 YYDKDF (reference sequence). The CDR3 reads CATSRGHSGGTDTQYF. The CDR3 region has the DNA TGTGCCACCAGCAGAGGGCATAGCGGGGGGACAGATACGCAGTATTTT.

This clone was seen a single time. The V gene is TRBV4-3, the J gene TRBJ2-7, with TRBD2 identical over 9 bases. This CDR3 is built from 16 residues. Per the germline V gene, CDR1 is LGHNA and CDR2 is YSLEER. V dropped 4 bases and J dropped 2; count of bases not matched to a gene: 9. CDR3 residues: CASSLHLAGSAYEQYF. DNA of the CDR3: TGCGCCAGCAGCCTCCATCTAGCGGGGTCCGCCTACGAGCAGTACTTC.

This chain links TRBV7-2 with TRBJ2-7, with D possibly TRBD2 on 5 matching bases. The germline gives CDR1 SGHTA, CDR2 FQGNSA. Between the trimmed V and J ends, which lost 3 bases and 7 bases, there was a span of 16 bases. The CDR3 covers 14 residues. In nucleotides, the CDR3 is TGTGCCAGCAGCTTGAGTGGAGGTTTGGGAGAGCAGTACTTC. Translated, it gives CASSLSGGLGEQYF.

This chain links TRBV11-2 with TRBJ2-2; a possible D gene is TRBD2 (5 bases). This CDR3 region has 14 residues. V gave up 6 bases and J gave up 10 bases, with 18 bases separating them. Germline V gene data show CDR1 as SGHAT and CDR2 as FQNNGV. CDR3 sequence reads: CASRLTSGGQELFF. The CDR3 bases are TGTGCCAGCAGGCTAACAAGCGGCGGCCAGGAGCTGTTTTTT.

The chain recombines TRBV28 with TRBJ1-1, with D possibly TRBD1 on 5 matching bases. This CDR3 contains 12 residues. V was shortened by 3 bases and J by 10 bases, with 12 bases between the two germline ends. The germline gives CDR1 MDHEN, CDR2 SYDVKM. CDR3 coding DNA: TGTGCCAGCAGTTTGCAGGGCCTTCGAGCTTTCTTT. It translates to CASSLQGLRAFF.

The chain combines TRBV27 with TRBJ2-1; 10 nucleotides agree with TRBD2. The CDR3 is 16 residues long. CDR1 is MNHEY, CDR2 SMNVEV, per germline (reference sequence). V was clipped by 3 bases and J by 5 bases; unmatched bases: 7. The CDR3 protein is CASSLVLAGAHNEQFF. In nucleotides, the CDR3 is TGTGCCAGCAGTTTGGTCCTAGCGGGAGCCCACAATGAGCAGTTCTTC.